This TCR beta chain was captured by sequencing in a study of cytomegalovirus exposure and HLA in healthy donors. Study-level points and caveats: DRB1 had the most TCR associations and HLA-C the fewest, a later analysis found, with rates varying by HLA locus. TCR beta V- and J-gene trimming, according to a later analysis, was linked to a missense DCLRE1C variant.

As to this clone: The antigen remains undetermined.

Likely unrecorded immune exposures existed in these nominally healthy donors. The PCR employed 60 Vbeta primers together with 13 Jbeta primers. Clones were read by immunoSEQ multiplex PCR, and TCRdb kept only the in-frame ones, dropping some. There are roughly 180,000 clones in the sample; approximately 80% occur only once, and 1.2% lies in the top ten. Sample: PBMCs. The receptor was derived from a boy under 10 years old in good health and CMV-seronegative.

CDR3 DNA sequence: TGTGAGACGTCAGGGGGGAGCATGAACACTGAAGCTTTCTTT. This gives the protein CETSGGSMNTEAFF. The chain has TRBV6-1 and TRBJ1-1; 7 bases align to TRBD1. The CDR3 contains 14 residues. Looked up from germline, CDR1 is MNHNS and CDR2 is SASEGT.